This T cell receptor gamma chain was identified in a study of gamma delta lymphoproliferative disorders and STAT genes. Turning to this clone: The limits of the CDR3 on the DNA are not certain, so only TCRdb's listed CDR3 is given.

Sequencing used genomic DNA taken from PBMCs of patients and controls. Controls were healthy adult blood donors matched for age and sex. TCRdb applied CATT to the multiplex PCR reads for clone calling. Among 650 to 850 gamma-chain clones listed, 30% were seen once. The CDR3 is 21 amino acids in total, end residues counted. CDR1 and CDR2 from the germline V gene are EGSTGY and YDSYTSSV. The J gene was not called, though the V gene is TRGV4. Sequenced: blood. The TCR was taken from a human donor in good health. The CDR3 protein is CATWDGREIIIRNSLAVEQHF.